These T cell receptor beta chains were read from a single sample in a study of cytomegalovirus exposure and HLA in healthy donors. Here immunoSEQ multiplex PCR was the method, and the copy in TCRdb shows in-frame clones only, minus some. Found here are roughly 76,000 clones, around 86% of them singletons; the top ten hold 2%. The sample taken for sequencing was PBMCs. The receptors were gathered from a woman in her twenties or thirties in good health and CMV-seronegative. Each CDR3 is given with its conserved first and last residue. Fields, in order: CDR3 DNA, CDR3 protein, D gene, clone size, J gene, V gene. D genes are given only for firm matches. Expanded clones are given a class, and other clones once, few, many or no size at all.

CDR3 DNA: TGTGCCAGCAGCTTAGGACAGGGAGACACTGAAGCTTTCTTT; CDR3 protein: CASSLGQGDTEAFF; D gene: TRBD1; clone size: -; J gene: TRBJ1-1; V gene: TRBV7-9
CDR3 DNA: TGTGCCAGCAGCTTAGAAGCTAGCGGGAACTCCTACGAGCAGTACTTC; CDR3 protein: CASSLEASGNSYEQYF; D gene: TRBD2; clone size: -; J gene: TRBJ2-7; V gene: TRBV11-2
CDR3 DNA: TGTGCCAGCAGCCCCGACAGCTATGGCTACACCTTC; CDR3 protein: CASSPDSYGYTF; D gene: -; clone size: -; J gene: TRBJ1-2; V gene: TRBV6-6
CDR3 DNA: TGTGCCAGCAGCTCAAAGACTAGCGGTAGCACAGATACGCAGTATTTT; CDR3 protein: CASSSKTSGSTDTQYF; D gene: TRBD2; clone size: -; J gene: TRBJ2-3; V gene: TRBV7-9
CDR3 DNA: TGTGCCAGCAGCGATTACTTCCCTAGCGGGAGTACCTACAATGAGCAGTTCTTC; CDR3 protein: CASSDYFPSGSTYNEQFF; D gene: TRBD2; clone size: -; J gene: TRBJ2-1; V gene: TRBV9
CDR3 DNA: TGTGCTAGTGGGTCCACAGGGCTCACTGAAGCTTTCTTT; CDR3 protein: CASGSTGLTEAFF; D gene: -; clone size: -; J gene: TRBJ1-1; V gene: TRBV12-5
CDR3 DNA: TGTGCCAGCAGCTATAACCCAACCACCTACGAGCAGTACTTC; CDR3 protein: CASSYNPTTYEQYF; D gene: -; clone size: -; J gene: TRBJ2-7; V gene: TRBV28
CDR3 DNA: TGTTCCAGCAGCTTTGTGAGCGGGAGTAAGGACGAGCAGTACTTC; CDR3 protein: CSSSFVSGSKDEQYF; D gene: TRBD2; clone size: -; J gene: TRBJ2-7; V gene: TRBV7-9
CDR3 DNA: TGTGCCAGCAGTTGGGGACAGGGCTCCTACGAGCAGTACTTC; CDR3 protein: CASSWGQGSYEQYF; D gene: TRBD1; clone size: -; J gene: TRBJ2-7; V gene: TRBV27
CDR3 DNA: TGCAGCGTCCGTGCGGGGGCGGAGCAGTACTTC; CDR3 protein: CSVRAGAEQYF; D gene: -; clone size: -; J gene: TRBJ2-7; V gene: TRBV29-1
CDR3 DNA: TGTGCCAGCTCACCAACGGGGGGCCCGAATAGCAATCAGCCCCAGCATTTT; CDR3 protein: CASSPTGGPNSNQPQHF; D gene: -; clone size: -; J gene: TRBJ1-5; V gene: TRBV18
CDR3 DNA: TGTGCCAGTAGTGGGGCTAGCAATCAGCCCCAGCATTTT; CDR3 protein: CASSGASNQPQHF; D gene: -; clone size: -; J gene: TRBJ1-5; V gene: TRBV19
CDR3 DNA: TGTGCCAGCAGCGCACTAGGGGGCACTGAAGCTTTCTTT; CDR3 protein: CASSALGGTEAFF; D gene: -; clone size: -; J gene: TRBJ1-1; V gene: TRBV7-6
CDR3 DNA: TGTGCCAGTAGTACCCTTCGGGGAGATGAGCAGTTCTTC; CDR3 protein: CASSTLRGDEQFF; D gene: -; clone size: once; J gene: TRBJ2-1; V gene: TRBV19